This T cell receptor (beta chain) was retrieved from a study of blood T cell repertoires in COVID-19 (TCRdb year 2020). Notes on the research overall: Samples from collaborators originated in the United States, Italy and Spain and spanned both the acute and convalescent phases of COVID-19. Where available, HLA class I and class II types were taken from metadata supplied by the sample provider and were not determined by assay-based typing. The prospective study material was composed of cDNA or gDNA derived from T cells, B-cell-depleted T cells, or PBMCs. The repertoires were made available in a free public database intended to serve as a resource for research on the immune response to SARS-CoV-2. The dataset comprised deeply sampled blood TCRbeta repertoires from subjects exposed to, actively infected with, or recovered from COVID-19. The samples were drawn from the first 160 participants of the ongoing ImmuneRACE study and from 1,254 subjects provided by 6 global collaborators. Nearly every sample came with metadata listing a de-identified subject ID, COVID-19 status, age in years and sex.

Summary of the overall study and its limitations: The quantity of clinical and demographic metadata differed by source and by participant and was supplied without curation.

The immunoSEQ Assay, a bias-controlled multiplex PCR, was used to amplify TCRbeta CDR3 regions from genomic DNA. Turning to the authors' computational methods: The number of nucleated cells in each sample was estimated by amplification of reference gene primers within the assay. Sequence reads were collapsed and filtered to measure the absolute abundance of every unique TCRbeta CDR3 rearrangement. Productive Simpson clonality was computed per sample as the square root of Simpson's diversity index over productive rearrangements. In its TCRdb copy, this immuneACCESS table keeps in-frame sequences only and misses some clones. Where compared with another copy, unresolved V genes explain less than half of these, and the others have no known cause. Clone size and the V and J calls come from that table; the DNA yielded D and trimming. Recorded for this sample are approximately 53,000 clones; roughly 90% of them occurred a single time. The ten most abundant clones make up 2.2% of the sample.

Whole blood was collected in K2EDTA tubes by collaborating institutions according to the institutions' own protocols. For TCRbeta analysis, collaborator samples were shipped as frozen whole blood, as isolated PBMCs, or as DNA extracted from either sample type. For this clone: It lacks a known antigen. The record has no base qualities; no much larger clone is one base away.

Taken from cysteine to phenylalanine, the CDR3 has 17 residues. Here the CDR3 DNA is all that survives: 51 bases in frame from base 1. The germline V gene specifies MNHEY as CDR1 and SVGEGT as CDR2. Trimming takes 6 bases off V and 2 bases off J; junction bases not matched to a gene: 9. Sequencing was done on a sample of peripheral blood. In this chain, TRBV6-2 or TRBV6-3 is recombined with TRBJ2-3; TRBD2 agrees with 12 junctional bases. This TCR was sampled from a human donor in a cohort sampled during active COVID-19. The DNA sequence is as follows: TGTGCCAGCAGCCGAGCACTAGCGGGAGGCCTCACAGATACGCAGTATTTT. This gives the protein CASSRALAGGLTDTQYF.